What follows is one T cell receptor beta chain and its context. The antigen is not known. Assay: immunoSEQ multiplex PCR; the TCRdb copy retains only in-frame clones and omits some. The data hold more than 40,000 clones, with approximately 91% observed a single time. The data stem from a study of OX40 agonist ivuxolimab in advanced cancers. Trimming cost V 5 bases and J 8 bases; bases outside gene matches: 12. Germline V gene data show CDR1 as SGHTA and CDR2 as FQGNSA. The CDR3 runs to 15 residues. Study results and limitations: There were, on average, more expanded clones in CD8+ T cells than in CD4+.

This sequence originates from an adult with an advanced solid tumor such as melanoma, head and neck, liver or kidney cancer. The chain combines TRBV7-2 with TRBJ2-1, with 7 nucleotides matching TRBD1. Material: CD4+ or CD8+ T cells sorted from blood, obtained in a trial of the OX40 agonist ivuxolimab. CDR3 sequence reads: CASSPQRTGSYEQFF. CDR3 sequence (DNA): TGTGCCAGCAGCCCTCAACGGACAGGATCCTATGAGCAGTTCTTC.